This T cell receptor (beta chain) was documented in a study of blood T cells in healthy people across ages. Study results and limitations: Estimates drawn from one million T cells were deemed to understate diversity.

The CDR3 extends over 13 amino acids. Trimming removed 4 bases at V and 9 bases at J, with 13 bases between. CDR1 is SGHTA, CDR2 FQGNSA, per germline. A second PCR of roughly 7 to 11 cycles used a sample-barcoded 5' primer and a J-beta primer mix. From the 5' RACE reads, TCRdb called clonotypes with MiXCR, one entry per CDR3 protein. The sample lists 250,000 to 300,000 distinct CDR3 sequences, around 27% occurring once. This clonotype was seen a handful of times. Its antigen is undetermined. The TCR comes from a woman in her seventies in good health. V usage is TRBV7-2 and J usage is TRBJ2-4, with D possibly TRBD1 on 6 matching bases. The source material was blood. The CDR3 protein is CASSYYRDPIQYF. Here the CDR3 DNA reads TGTGCCAGCAGCTACTACAGGGACCCCATTCAGTACTTC. The variable domain in full, with the rest retrieved from reference TRBV7-2 and TRBJ2-4, is GAGVSQSPSNKVTEKGKDVELRCDPISGHTALYWYRQSLGQGLEFLIYFQGNSAPDKSGLPSDRFSAERTGGSVSTLTIQRTQQEDSAVYLCASSYYRDPIQYFGAGTRLSVL.